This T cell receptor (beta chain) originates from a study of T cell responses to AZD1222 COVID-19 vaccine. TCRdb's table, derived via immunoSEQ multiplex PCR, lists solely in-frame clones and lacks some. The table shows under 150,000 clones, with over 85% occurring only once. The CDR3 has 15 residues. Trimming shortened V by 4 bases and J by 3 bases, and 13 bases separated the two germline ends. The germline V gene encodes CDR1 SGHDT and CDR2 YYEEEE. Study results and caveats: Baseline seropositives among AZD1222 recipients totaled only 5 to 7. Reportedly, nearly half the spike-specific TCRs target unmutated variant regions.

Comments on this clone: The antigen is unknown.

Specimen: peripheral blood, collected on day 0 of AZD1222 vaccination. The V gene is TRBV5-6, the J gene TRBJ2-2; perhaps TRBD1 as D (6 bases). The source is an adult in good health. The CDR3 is CASSPVNRDTGELFF. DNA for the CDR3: TGTGCCAGCAGCCCAGTTAACAGGGACACCGGGGAGCTGTTTTTT.